Shown below are 5 T cell receptor beta chains from a single sample sequenced in a study of cytomegalovirus exposure and HLA in healthy donors. PCR involved 60 Vbeta and 13 Jbeta primers. The assay was immunoSEQ multiplex PCR, and TCRdb's table has in-frame clones only and misses some. The listing contains some 120,000 clones. Sequenced input: PBMCs. These receptors originate from a young man in good health and CMV-seronegative.

V and J are TRBV5-1 and TRBJ1-2, with D maybe TRBD1 (6 bases). Looked up from germline, CDR1 is SGHRS and CDR2 is YFSETQ. Trimming removed 4 bases from V and 8 bases from J, with 15 bases in between. The CDR3 contains 13 residues. In DNA, the CDR3 is TGCGCCAGCAGCCCATCAGGGGCGCAGGGCTACACCTTC. Its translation: CASSPSGAQGYTF.

The chain uses TRBV18 and TRBJ1-4; possibly TRBD1 for D (6 bases). Trimming cost V 3 bases and J 5 bases, with 13 bases left between them. This CDR3 region has 15 residues. Germline V CDR1 and CDR2: KGHSH, LQKENI. The CDR3 DNA sequence: TGTGCCAGCTCACCGGGGACACTGGTGAATGAAAAACTGTTTTTT. Translating it yields CASSPGTLVNEKLFF.

For this clone: An end of the junction differs from the germline gene, which may be a read error. The V and J genes are TRBV9 and TRBJ2-2, with TRBD1 matching over 9 bases. The germline CDR1 and CDR2 sequences are SGDLS and YYNGEE. The CDR3 contains 15 residues. The CDR3 sequence is CASSVETGGTGELLF. CDR3 in DNA: TGTGCCAGCAGCGTAGAGACAGGGGGTACCGGGGAGCTGTTGTTT.

In DNA form, the CDR3 reads TGTGCCAGTAGTATAGGCAGGGACAACTACGAGCAGTACTTC. This codes for CASSIGRDNYEQYF. The chain is built from TRBV19 and TRBJ2-7; a possible D gene is TRBD1 (6 bases). CDR3 length equals 14 residues. The germline gives CDR1 LNHDA, CDR2 SQIVND (reference sequence). V was clipped by 1 base and J by 3 bases, with 10 bases between them.

The chain links TRBV19 to TRBJ1-5; TRBD1 agrees at 12 bases. J gave up 3 bases and V 4 bases, and 1 base lay outside the gene matches. Germline V gene sequence: CDR1 LNHDA, CDR2 SQIVND (reference sequence). CDR3 length: 15 residues. DNA of the CDR3: TGTGCCAGTAGTACGGGACAGGGGGCCAATCAGCCCCAGCATTTT. Its translation: CASSTGQGANQPQHF.